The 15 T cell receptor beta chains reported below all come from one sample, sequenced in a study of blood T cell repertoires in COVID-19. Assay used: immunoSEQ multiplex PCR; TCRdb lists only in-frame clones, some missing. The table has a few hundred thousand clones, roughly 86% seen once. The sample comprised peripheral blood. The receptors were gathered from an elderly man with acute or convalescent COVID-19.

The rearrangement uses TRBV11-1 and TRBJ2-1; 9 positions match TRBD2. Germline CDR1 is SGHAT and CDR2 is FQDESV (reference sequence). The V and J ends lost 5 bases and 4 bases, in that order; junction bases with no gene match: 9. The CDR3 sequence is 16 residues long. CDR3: CASSQQLAGGYNEQFF. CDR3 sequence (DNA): TGTGCCAGCAGCCAACAACTAGCGGGTGGATACAATGAGCAGTTCTTC.

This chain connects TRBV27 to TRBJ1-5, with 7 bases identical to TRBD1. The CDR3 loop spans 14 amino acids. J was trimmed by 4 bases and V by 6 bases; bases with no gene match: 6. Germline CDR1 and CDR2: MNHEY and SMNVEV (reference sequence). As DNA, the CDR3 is TGTGCCAGCAGACCGGGACAGCTTAATCAGCCCCAGCATTTT. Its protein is CASRPGQLNQPQHF.

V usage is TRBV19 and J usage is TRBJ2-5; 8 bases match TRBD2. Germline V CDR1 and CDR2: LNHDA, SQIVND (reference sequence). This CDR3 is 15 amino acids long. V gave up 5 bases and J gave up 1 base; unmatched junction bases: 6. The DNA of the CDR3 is TGTGCCAGTAGTTCGCGAGGACTAGCCCAAGAGACCCAGTACTTC. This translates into CASSSRGLAQETQYF. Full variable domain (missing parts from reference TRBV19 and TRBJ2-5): DGGITQSPKYLFRKEGQNVTLSCEQNLNHDAMYWYRQDPGQGLRLIYYSQIVNDFQKGDIAEGYSVSREKKESFPLTVTSAQKNPTAFYLCASSSRGLAQETQYFGPGTRLLVL.

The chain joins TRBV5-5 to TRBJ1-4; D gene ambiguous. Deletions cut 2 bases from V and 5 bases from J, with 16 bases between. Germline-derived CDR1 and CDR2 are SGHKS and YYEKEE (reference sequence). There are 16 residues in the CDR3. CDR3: CASSLRETKGNEKLFF. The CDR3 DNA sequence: TGTGCCAGCAGCTTACGGGAAACCAAAGGGAATGAAAAACTGTTTTTT.

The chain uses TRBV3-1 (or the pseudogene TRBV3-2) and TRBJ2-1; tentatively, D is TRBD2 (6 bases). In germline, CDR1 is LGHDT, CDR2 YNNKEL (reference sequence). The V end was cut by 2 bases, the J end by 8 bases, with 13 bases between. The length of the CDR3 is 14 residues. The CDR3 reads CASSQMGGSDEQFF. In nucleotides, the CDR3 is TGTGCCAGCAGCCAAATGGGGGGTAGCGATGAGCAGTTCTTC.

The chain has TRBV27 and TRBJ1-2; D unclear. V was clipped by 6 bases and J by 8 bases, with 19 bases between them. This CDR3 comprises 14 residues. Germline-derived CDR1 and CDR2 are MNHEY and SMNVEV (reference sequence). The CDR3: CASSPFGSSLGYTF. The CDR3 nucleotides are TGTGCCAGCAGCCCTTTCGGGTCCTCCCTCGGCTACACCTTC.

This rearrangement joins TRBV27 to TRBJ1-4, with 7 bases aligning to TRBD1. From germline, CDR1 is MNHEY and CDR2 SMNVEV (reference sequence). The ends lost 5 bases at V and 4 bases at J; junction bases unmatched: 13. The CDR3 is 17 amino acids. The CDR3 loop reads CASSLRHRGRINEKLFF. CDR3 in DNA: TGTGCCAGCAGTCTCCGTCACAGGGGACGTATTAATGAAAAACTGTTTTTT.

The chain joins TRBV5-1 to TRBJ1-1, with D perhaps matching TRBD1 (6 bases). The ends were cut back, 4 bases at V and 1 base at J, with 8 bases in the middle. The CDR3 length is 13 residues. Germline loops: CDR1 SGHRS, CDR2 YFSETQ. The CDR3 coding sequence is TGCGCCAGCAGCACGACAGGGAACACTGAAGCTTTCTTT. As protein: CASSTTGNTEAFF.

The CDR3 DNA is TGTGCCAGCAGGCCGGCAGGAGGCAACACTGAAGCTTTCTTT. Translated: CASRPAGGNTEAFF. The chain is built from TRBV7-2 and TRBJ1-1; D not certain. Germline V lookup: CDR1 SGHTA, CDR2 FQGNSA. V was pared by 6 bases and J by 2 bases, with 13 bases between. The CDR3 loop spans 14 amino acids.

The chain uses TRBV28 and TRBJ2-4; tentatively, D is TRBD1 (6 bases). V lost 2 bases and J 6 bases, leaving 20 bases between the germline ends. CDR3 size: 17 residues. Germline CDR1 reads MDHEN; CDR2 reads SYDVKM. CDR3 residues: CASSLPTLGLGGNIQYF. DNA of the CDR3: TGTGCCAGCAGTTTACCGACTCTGGGGTTAGGGGGAAACATTCAGTACTTC.

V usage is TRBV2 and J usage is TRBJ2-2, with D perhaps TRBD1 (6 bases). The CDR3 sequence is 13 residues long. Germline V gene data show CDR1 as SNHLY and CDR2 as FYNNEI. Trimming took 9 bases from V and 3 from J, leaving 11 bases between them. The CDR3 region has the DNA TGTGCCAGGCAAAACAGGGACACCGGGGAGCTGTTTTTT. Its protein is CARQNRDTGELFF.

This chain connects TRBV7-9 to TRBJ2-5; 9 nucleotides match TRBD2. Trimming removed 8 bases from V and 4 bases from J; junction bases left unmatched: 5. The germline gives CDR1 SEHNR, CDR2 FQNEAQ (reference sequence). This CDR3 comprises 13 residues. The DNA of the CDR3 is TGTGCCAGCGGAATAGCGGGAGCAGAGACCCAGTACTTC. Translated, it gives CASGIAGAETQYF.

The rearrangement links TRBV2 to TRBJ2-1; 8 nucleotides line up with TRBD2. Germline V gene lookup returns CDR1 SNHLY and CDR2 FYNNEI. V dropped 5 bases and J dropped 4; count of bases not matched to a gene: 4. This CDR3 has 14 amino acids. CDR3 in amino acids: CASSPGTRYNEQFF. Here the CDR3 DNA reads TGTGCCAGCAGTCCCGGGACTAGATACAATGAGCAGTTCTTC.

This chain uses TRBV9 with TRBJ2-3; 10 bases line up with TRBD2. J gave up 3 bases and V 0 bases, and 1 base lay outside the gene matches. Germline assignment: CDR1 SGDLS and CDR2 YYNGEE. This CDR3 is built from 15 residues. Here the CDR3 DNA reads TGTGCCAGCAGCGTAGCTAGCGGGGGAACAGATACGCAGTATTTT. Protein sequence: CASSVASGGTDTQYF.

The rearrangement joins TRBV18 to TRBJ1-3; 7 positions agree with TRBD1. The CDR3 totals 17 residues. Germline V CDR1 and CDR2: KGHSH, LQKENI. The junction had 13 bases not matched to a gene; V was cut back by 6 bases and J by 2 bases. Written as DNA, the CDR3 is TGTGCCAGCTCGACCGACCTAGGGGGCCTCACTGGAAACACCATATATTTT. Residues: CASSTDLGGLTGNTIYF.